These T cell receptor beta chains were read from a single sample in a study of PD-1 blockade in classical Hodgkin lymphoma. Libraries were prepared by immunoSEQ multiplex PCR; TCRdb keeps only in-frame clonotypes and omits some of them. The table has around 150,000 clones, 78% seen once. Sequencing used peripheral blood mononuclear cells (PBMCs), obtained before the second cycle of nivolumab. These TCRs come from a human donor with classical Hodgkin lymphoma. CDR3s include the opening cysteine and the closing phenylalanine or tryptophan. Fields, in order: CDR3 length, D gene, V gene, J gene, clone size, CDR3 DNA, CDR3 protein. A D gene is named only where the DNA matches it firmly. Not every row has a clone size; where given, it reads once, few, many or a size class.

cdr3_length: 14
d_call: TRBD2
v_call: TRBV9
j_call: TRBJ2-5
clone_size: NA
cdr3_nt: TGTGCCAGCAACGCGGCGGGGGTTCAAGAGACCCAGTACTTC
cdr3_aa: CASNAAGVQETQYF

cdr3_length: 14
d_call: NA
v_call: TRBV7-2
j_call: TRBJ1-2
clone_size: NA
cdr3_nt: TGTGCCAGCAGCTCACGTGACCGGGCCTATGGCTACACCTTC
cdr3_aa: CASSSRDRAYGYTF

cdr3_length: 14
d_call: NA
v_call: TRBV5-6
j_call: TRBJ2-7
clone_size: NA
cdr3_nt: TGTGCCAGCAGCTCGTGGGACAATTCCTACGAGCAGTACTTC
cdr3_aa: CASSSWDNSYEQYF

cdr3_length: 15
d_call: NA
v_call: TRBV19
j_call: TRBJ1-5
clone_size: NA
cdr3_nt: TGTGCCAGTAGTATTAGGGGGAATAGCAATCAGCCCCAGCATTTT
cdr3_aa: CASSIRGNSNQPQHF

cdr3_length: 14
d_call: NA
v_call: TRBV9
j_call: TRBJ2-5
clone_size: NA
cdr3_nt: TGTGCCAGCAGCGTAGGGGGGGACCAAGAGACCCAGTACTTC
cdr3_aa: CASSVGGDQETQYF

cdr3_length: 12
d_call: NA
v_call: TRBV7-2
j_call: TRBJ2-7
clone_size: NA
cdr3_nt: TGTGCCAGCAGCTTAGAAGTGGGGGAGCAGTACTTC
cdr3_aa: CASSLEVGEQYF

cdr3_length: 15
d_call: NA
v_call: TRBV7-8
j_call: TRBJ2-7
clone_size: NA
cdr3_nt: TGTGCCAGCAGCGCACACCCGACAGAAATCTACGAGCAGTACTTC
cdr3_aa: CASSAHPTEIYEQYF

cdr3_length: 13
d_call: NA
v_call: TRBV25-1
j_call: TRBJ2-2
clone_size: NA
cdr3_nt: TGTGCCAGCAGTGGTCAGGGGAACGGGGAGCTGTTTTTT
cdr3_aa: CASSGQGNGELFF

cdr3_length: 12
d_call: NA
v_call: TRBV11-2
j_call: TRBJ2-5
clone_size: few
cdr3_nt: TGTGCCAGCAGCGGGGCGGGTGAGACCCAGTACTTC
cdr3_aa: CASSGAGETQYF

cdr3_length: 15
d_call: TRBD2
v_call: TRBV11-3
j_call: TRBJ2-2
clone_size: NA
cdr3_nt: TGTGCCAGCAGCTTACGAAGCGGGAGTAACGGGGAGCTGTTTTTT
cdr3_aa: CASSLRSGSNGELFF

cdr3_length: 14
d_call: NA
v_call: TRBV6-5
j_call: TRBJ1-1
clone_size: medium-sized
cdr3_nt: TGTGCCAGCAGTAGGACAGCGCCTTACACTGAAGCTTTCTTT
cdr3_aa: CASSRTAPYTEAFF

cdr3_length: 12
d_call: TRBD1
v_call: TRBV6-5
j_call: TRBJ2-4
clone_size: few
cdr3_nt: TGTGCCAGCAGACAGGGGCGGGTCATTCAGTACTTC
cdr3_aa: CASRQGRVIQYF

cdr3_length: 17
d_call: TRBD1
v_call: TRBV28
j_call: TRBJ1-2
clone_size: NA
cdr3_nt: TGTGCCAGCAATTCGGCGTCAGGGGGCTCCACCATCTATGGCTACACCTTC
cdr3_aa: CASNSASGGSTIYGYTF

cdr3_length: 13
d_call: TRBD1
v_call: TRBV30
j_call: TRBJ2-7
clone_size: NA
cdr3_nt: TGTGCCTCTTCTGACAGGGCCCCCTACGAGCAGTACTTC
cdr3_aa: CASSDRAPYEQYF

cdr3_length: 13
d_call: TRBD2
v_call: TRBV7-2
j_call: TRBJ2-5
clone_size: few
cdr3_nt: TGTGCCAGCAGCTCCATAGCGGGGGAGACCCAGTACTTC
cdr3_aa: CASSSIAGETQYF

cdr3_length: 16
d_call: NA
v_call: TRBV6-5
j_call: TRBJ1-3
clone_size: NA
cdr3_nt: TGTGCCAGCAGTTGGGGAAACAGTGTTCAGGGAAACACCATATATTTT
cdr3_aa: CASSWGNSVQGNTIYF

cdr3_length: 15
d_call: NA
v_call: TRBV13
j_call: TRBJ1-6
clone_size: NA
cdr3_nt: TGTGCCAGCAGCGCCCAGGACCGGATTAATTCACCCCTCCACTTT
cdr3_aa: CASSAQDRINSPLHF

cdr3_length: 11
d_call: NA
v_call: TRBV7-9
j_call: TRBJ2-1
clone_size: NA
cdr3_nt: TGTGCCAGCGAGGGGGGGCGCCAGCAGTTCTTC
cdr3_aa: CASEGGRQQFF

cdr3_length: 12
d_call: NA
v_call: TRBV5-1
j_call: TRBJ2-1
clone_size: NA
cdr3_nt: TGCGCCAGCAGCTTGCCGGGAAATGAGCAGTTCTTC
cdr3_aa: CASSLPGNEQFF

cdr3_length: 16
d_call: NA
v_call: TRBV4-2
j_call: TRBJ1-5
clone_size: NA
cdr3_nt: TGTGCCAGCAGCCAAGATTGGGCGGAAATTTATCAGCCCCAGCATTTT
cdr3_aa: CASSQDWAEIYQPQHF

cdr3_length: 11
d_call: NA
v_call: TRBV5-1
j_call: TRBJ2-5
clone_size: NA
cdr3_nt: TGCGCCAGCAGCTTCGGGGAGACCCAGTACTTC
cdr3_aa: CASSFGETQYF

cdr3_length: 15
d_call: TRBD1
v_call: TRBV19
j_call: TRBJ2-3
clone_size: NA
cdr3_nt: TGTGCCAGTAGTCTGGACAGGGAAAGGACAGATACGCAGTATTTT
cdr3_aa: CASSLDRERTDTQYF

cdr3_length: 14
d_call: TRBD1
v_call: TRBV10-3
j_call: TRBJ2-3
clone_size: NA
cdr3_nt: TGTGCCATCAGCCGGGACAGGGGCACAGATACGCAGTATTTT
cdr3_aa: CAISRDRGTDTQYF

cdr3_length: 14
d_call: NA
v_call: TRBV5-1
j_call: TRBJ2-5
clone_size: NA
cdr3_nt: TGCGCCAGCAGCTTGGCCGGGCAGCAAGAGACCCAGTACTTC
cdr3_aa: CASSLAGQQETQYF

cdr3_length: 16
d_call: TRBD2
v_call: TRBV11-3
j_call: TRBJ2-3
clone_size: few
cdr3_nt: TGTGCCAGCAGCTCAGGGACTAGAGGTGGCACAGATACGCAGTATTTT
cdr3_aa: CASSSGTRGGTDTQYF

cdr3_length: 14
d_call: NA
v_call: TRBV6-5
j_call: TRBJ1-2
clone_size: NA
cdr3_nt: TGTGCCAGCAGTCGGCTCGCTTCGGACTATGGCTACACCTTC
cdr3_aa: CASSRLASDYGYTF

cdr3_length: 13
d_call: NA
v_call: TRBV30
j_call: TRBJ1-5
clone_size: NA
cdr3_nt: TGTGCCTGGAGTGTACAGGTCAATCAGCCCCAGCATTTT
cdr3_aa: CAWSVQVNQPQHF

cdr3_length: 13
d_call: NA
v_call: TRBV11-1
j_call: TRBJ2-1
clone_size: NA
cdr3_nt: TGTGCCAGCAGCTCCTCTAGCAGCAATGAGCAGTTCTTC
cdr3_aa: CASSSSSSNEQFF

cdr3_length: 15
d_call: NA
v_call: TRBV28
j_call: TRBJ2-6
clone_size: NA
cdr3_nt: TGTGCCAGCTCCCAAACAAGTACTGGGGCCAACGTCCTGACTTTC
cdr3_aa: CASSQTSTGANVLTF

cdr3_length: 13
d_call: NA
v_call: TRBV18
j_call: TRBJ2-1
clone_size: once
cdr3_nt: TGTGCCAGCTCAAAAGCAGGGGTGGATGAGCAGTTCTTC
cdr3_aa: CASSKAGVDEQFF

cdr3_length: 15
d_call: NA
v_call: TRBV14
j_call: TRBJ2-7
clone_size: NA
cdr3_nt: TGTGCCAGCAGCCAAGATCTCGGCCCCTCCTACGAGCAGTACTTC
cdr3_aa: CASSQDLGPSYEQYF

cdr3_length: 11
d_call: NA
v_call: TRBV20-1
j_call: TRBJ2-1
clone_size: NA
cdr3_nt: TGCAGTGCTAGAAACTACAATGAGCAGTTCTTC
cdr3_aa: CSARNYNEQFF

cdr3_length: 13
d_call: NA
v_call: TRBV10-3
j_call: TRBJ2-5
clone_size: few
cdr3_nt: TGTGCCATCAGTGTCGGGGTAGGAGAGACCCAGTACTTC
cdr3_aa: CAISVGVGETQYF

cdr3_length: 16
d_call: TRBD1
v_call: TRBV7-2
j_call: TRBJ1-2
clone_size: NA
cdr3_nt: TGTGCCAGCAGCTTACTGGGACAGGCTTCTAACTATGGCTACACCTTC
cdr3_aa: CASSLLGQASNYGYTF

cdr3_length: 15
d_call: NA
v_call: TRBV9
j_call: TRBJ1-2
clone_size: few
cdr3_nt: TGTGCCAGCAGCGTAGGACAAGACCCTAACTATGGCTACACCTTC
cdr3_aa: CASSVGQDPNYGYTF

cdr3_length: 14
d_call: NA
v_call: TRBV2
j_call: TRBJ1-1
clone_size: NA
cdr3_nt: TGTGCCACCCAATACGAGGGCCTGAACACTGAAGCTTTCTTT
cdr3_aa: CATQYEGLNTEAFF

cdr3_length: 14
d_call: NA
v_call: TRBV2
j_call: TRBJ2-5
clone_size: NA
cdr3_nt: TGTGCCAGCAGGCCCTCATCGGCTCAAGAGACCCAGTACTTC
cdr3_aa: CASRPSSAQETQYF

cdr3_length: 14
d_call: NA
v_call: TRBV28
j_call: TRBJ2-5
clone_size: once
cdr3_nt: TGTGCCAGCAGTTTAGGGACACCAGTGGGGACCCAGTACTTC
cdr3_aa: CASSLGTPVGTQYF

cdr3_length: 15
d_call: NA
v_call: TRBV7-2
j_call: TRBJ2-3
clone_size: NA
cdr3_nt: TGTGCCAGCAGCCCCAAGGGGGAGAGGACAGATACGCAGTATTTT
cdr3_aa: CASSPKGERTDTQYF

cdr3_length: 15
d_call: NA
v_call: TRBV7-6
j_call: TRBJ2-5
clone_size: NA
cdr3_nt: TGTGCCAGCAGCTTAGACCGGGACACCCAAGAGACCCAGTACTTC
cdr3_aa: CASSLDRDTQETQYF

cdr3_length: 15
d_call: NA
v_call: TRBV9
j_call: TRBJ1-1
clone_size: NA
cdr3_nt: TGTGCCAGCAGCGCCGGGGAGGGCATGAACACTGAAGCTTTCTTT
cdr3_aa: CASSAGEGMNTEAFF

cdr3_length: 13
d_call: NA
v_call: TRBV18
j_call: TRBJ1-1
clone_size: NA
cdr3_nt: TGTGCCAGCTCAAGGAATGGTTTCTCTGAAGCTTTCTTT
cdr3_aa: CASSRNGFSEAFF

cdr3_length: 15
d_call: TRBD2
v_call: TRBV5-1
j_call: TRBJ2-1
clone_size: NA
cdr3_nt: TGCGCCAGCAGTCAAGATAGCGGGGGCTACAATGAGCAGTTCTTC
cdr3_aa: CASSQDSGGYNEQFF

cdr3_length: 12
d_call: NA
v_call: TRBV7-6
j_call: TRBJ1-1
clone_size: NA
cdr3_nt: TGTGCCAGCAGCCTGGCAGGGCCTGAAGCTTTCTTT
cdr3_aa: CASSLAGPEAFF

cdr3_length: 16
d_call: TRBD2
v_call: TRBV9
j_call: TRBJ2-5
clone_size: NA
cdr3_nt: TGTGCCAGCAGCCCAAGGGGACTAGCGGGGGTTGAGACCCAGTACTTC
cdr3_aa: CASSPRGLAGVETQYF

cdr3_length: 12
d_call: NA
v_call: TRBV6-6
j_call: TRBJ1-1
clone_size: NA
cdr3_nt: TGTGCCAGCAGTCCGACCACAGGGTGGGCTTTCTTT
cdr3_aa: CASSPTTGWAFF

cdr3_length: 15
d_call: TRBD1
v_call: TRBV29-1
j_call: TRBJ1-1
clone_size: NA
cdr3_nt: TGCAGCGTGTTACCTAGGCGGACAGGGAGAACTGAAGCTTTCTTT
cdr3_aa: CSVLPRRTGRTEAFF

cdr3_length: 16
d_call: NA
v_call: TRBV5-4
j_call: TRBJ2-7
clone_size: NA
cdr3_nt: TGTGCCAGCAGCGATGGTCTTGGGGGCCTCTCCTACGAGCAGTACTTC
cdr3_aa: CASSDGLGGLSYEQYF

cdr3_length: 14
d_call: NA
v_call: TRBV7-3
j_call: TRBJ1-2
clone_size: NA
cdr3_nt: TGTGCCAGCAGCCCTCTCGGTAACCAGTATGGCTACACCTTC
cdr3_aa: CASSPLGNQYGYTF

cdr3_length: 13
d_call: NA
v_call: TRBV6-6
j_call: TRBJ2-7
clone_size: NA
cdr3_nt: TGTGCCAGCAGTTACTGGGAGTCCTACGAGCAGTACTTC
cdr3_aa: CASSYWESYEQYF

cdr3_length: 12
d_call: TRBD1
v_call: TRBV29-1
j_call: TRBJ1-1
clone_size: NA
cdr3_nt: TGCAGCGTGGGACAGATGAACACTGAAGCTTTCTTT
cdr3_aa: CSVGQMNTEAFF

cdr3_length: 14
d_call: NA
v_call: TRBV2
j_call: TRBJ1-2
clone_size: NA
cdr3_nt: TGTGCCAGCAAGAGACTCTGGCTGGGGGATGGCTACACCTTC
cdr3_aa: CASKRLWLGDGYTF

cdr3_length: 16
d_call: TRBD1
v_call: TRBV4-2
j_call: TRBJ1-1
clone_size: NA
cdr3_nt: TGTGCCAGCAGCCAAGAGGTGGGACAGGGGGCCGCTGAAGCTTTCTTT
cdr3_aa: CASSQEVGQGAAEAFF